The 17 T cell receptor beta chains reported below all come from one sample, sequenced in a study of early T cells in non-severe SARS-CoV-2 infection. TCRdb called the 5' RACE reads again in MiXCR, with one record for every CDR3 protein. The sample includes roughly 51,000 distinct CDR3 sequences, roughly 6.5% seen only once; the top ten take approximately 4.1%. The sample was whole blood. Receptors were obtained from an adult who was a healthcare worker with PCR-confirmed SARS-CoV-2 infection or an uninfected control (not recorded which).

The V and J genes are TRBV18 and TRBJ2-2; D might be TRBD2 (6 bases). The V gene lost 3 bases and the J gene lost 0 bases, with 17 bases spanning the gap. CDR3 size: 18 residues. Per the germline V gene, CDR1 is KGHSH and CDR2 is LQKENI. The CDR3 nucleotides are TGTGCCAGCTCACCGCGCGGGACGAGTTTCGCGAACACCGGGGAGCTGTTTTTT. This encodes CASSPRGTSFANTGELFF.

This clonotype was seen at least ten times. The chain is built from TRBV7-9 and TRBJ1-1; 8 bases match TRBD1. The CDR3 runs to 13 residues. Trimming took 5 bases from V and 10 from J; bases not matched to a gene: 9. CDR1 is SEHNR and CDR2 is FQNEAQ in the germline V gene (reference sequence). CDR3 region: CASSRGQGISAFF. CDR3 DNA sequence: TGTGCCAGCAGCCGAGGACAGGGTATATCAGCTTTCTTT.

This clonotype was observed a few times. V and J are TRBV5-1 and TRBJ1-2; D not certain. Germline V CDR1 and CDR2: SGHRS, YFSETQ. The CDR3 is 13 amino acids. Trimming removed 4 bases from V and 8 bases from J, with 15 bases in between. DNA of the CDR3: TGCGCCAGCAGCCCTGCAATCAAGGGAGGCTACACCTTC. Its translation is CASSPAIKGGYTF.

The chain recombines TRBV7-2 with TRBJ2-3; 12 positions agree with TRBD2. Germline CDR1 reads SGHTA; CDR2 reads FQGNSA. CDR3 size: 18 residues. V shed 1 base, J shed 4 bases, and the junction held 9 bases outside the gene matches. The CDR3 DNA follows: TGTGCCAGCAGCTTAGAGGCTAGCGGGGGGGCCAGCTCAGATACGCAGTATTTT. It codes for CASSLEASGGASSDTQYF. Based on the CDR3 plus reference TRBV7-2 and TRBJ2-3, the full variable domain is GAGVSQSPSNKVTEKGKDVELRCDPISGHTALYWYRQSLGQGLEFLIYFQGNSAPDKSGLPSDRFSAERTGGSVSTLTIQRTQQEDSAVYLCASSLEASGGASSDTQYFGPGTRLTVL.

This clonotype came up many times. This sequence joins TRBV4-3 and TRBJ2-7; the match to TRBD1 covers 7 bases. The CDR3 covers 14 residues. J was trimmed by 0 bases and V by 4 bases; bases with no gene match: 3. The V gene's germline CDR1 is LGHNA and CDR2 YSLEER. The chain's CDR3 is CASSPGQDSYEQYF. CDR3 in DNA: TGCGCCAGCAGCCCCGGACAGGACTCCTACGAGCAGTACTTC.

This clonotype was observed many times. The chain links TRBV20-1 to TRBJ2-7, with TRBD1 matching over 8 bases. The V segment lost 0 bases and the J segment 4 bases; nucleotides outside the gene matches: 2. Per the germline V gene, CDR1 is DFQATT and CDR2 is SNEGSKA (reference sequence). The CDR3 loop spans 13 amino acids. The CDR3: CSARDRGPYEQYF. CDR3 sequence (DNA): TGCAGTGCTAGAGACAGGGGGCCTTACGAGCAGTACTTC.

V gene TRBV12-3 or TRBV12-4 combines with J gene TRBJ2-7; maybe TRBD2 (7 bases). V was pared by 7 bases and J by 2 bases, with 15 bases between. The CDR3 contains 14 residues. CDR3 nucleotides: TGTGCCAGCACGCCAAGCGGGACACCCTACGAGCAGTACTTC. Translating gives CASTPSGTPYEQYF.

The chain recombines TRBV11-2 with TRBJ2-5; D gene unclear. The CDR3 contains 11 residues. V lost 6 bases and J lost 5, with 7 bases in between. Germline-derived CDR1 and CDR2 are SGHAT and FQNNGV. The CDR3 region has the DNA TGTGCCAGCAGGATCTCGGAGACCCAGTACTTC. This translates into CASRISETQYF.

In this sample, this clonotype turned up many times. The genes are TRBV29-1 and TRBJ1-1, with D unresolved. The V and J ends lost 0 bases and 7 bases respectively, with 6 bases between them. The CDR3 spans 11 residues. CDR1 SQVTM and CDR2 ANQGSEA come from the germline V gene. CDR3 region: CSVEDSVEAFF. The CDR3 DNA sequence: TGCAGCGTTGAAGATTCCGTTGAAGCTTTCTTT.

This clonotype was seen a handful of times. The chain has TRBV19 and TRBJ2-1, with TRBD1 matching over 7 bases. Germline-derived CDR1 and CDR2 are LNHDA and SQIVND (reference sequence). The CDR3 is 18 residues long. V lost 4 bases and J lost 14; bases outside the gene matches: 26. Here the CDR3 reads CASSKGPRGLSQRNGEFF. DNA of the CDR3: TGTGCCAGTAGTAAGGGCCCGAGGGGGCTCTCCCAACGAAATGGGGAGTTCTTC.

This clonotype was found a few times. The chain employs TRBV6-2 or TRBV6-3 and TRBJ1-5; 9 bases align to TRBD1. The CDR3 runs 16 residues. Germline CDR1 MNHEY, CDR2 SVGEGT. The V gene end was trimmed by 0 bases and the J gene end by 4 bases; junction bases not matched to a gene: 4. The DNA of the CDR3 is TGTGCCAGCAGTTACTCCCGACAGGGGGTAAATCAGCCCCAGCATTTT. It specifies CASSYSRQGVNQPQHF.

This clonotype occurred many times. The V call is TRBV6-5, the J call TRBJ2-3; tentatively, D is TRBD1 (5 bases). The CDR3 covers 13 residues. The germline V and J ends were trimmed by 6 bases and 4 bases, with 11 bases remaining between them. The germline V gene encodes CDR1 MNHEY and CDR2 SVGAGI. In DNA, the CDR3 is TGTGCCAGCAGGGTAAGGGGCGCAGATACGCAGTATTTT. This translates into CASRVRGADTQYF.

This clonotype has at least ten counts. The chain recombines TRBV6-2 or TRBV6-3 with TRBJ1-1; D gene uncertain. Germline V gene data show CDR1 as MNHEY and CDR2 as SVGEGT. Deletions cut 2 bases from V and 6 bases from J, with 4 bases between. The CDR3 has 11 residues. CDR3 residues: CASSYPAEAFF. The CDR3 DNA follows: TGTGCCAGCAGTTACCCGGCTGAAGCTTTCTTT.

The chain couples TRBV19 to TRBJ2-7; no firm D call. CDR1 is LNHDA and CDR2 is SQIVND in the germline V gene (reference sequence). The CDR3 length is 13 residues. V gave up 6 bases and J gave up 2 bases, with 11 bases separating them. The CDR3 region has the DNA TGTGCCAGTAGAGGAGCCCGAGCCTACGAGCAGTACTTC. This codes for CASRGARAYEQYF.

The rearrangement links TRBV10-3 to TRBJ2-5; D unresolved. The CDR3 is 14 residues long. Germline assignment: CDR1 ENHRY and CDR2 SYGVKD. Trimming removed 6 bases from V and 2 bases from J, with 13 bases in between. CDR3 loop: CAISAAGEQETQYF. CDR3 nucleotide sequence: TGTGCCATCAGCGCGGCAGGCGAACAAGAGACCCAGTACTTC.

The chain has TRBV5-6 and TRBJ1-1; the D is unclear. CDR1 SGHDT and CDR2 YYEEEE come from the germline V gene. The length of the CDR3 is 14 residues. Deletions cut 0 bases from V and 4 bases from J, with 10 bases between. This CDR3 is CASSLVGYGTEAFF. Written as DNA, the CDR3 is TGTGCCAGCAGCTTGGTGGGATATGGCACTGAAGCTTTCTTT.

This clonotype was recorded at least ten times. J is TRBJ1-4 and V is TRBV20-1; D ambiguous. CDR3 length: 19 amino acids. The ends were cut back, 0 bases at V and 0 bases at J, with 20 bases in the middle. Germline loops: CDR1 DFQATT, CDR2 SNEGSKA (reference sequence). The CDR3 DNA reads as TGCAGTGCTAGAGATCTCGGGCAGTTGCTCGGGGCAACTAATGAAAAACTGTTTTTT. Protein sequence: CSARDLGQLLGATNEKLFF.